A selection of T cell receptor beta chains follows, all from one sample in a study of CD8+ T cells in alopecia areata. Clones were read by immunoSEQ multiplex PCR, and TCRdb kept only the in-frame ones, dropping some. Of around 170,000 clones listed, 40% to 55% are singletons. The material sequenced was CD8+ T cells sorted from blood, taken at week 52, from a patient treated with tofacitinib. These receptor sequences come from a human donor with alopecia areata. Both conserved end residues are part of each CDR3. A D gene is named only where the DNA matches it firmly. Clone size appears in some rows only: once, few, many, or a class for an expanded clone.

D: NA; size: NA; V: TRBV5-6; J: TRBJ1-1; CDR3: CASSFTGPSEWDTEAFF; DNA: TGTGCCAGCAGCTTTACCGGGCCCTCTGAATGGGACACTGAAGCTTTCTTT
D: TRBD1; size: NA; V: TRBV27; J: TRBJ2-7; CDR3: CASTQGAGFHNYEQYF; DNA: TGTGCCAGCACCCAGGGGGCAGGCTTCCACAACTACGAGCAGTACTTC
D: NA; size: NA; V: TRBV29-1; J: TRBJ2-7; CDR3: CSVWTVEIEQYF; DNA: TGCAGCGTTTGGACTGTCGAGATCGAGCAGTACTTC
D: TRBD2; size: NA; V: TRBV27; J: TRBJ2-2; CDR3: CASSSLAGLFPGELFF; DNA: TGTGCCAGCAGTTCTTTAGCGGGGTTATTTCCCGGGGAGCTGTTTTTT
D: TRBD2; size: NA; V: TRBV5-4; J: TRBJ2-7; CDR3: CASSPGGGGYEQYF; DNA: TGTGCCAGCAGCCCCGGGGGGGGTGGCTACGAGCAGTACTTC
D: TRBD2; size: NA; V: TRBV30; J: TRBJ2-2; CDR3: CAWSVFKGLPGLAGTGELFF; DNA: TGTGCCTGGAGTGTTTTTAAGGGCCTTCCGGGATTAGCGGGGACCGGGGAGCTGTTTTTT
D: NA; size: once; V: TRBV10-3; J: TRBJ1-5; CDR3: CAISKEGDQPQHF; DNA: TGTGCCATCAGCAAAGAGGGAGATCAGCCCCAGCATTTT
D: NA; size: NA; V: TRBV11-1; J: TRBJ1-1; CDR3: CASSPEGGLLGEAFF; DNA: TGTGCCAGCAGCCCCGAGGGGGGTCTGTTGGGTGAAGCTTTCTTT
D: NA; size: few; V: TRBV7-2; J: TRBJ2-1; CDR3: CASSTRLVNEQFF; DNA: TGTGCCAGCAGCACGCGACTAGTAAATGAGCAGTTCTTC
D: TRBD2; size: NA; V: TRBV5-1; J: TRBJ2-1; CDR3: CASSPTSGGPPVNEQFF; DNA: TGCGCCAGCAGCCCAACTAGCGGGGGCCCCCCTGTCAATGAGCAGTTCTTC
D: NA; size: once; V: TRBV9; J: TRBJ2-3; CDR3: CASSGVTSTDTQYF; DNA: TGTGCCAGCAGCGGTGTGACTAGCACAGATACGCAGTATTTT
D: NA; size: NA; V: TRBV29-1; J: TRBJ2-7; CDR3: CTLIPGTYEQYF; DNA: TGCACCCTCATACCAGGGACCTACGAGCAGTACTTC
D: NA; size: NA; V: TRBV9; J: TRBJ2-5; CDR3: CASSVGQGGRETQYF; DNA: TGTGCCAGCAGCGTGGGGCAGGGGGGTCGAGAGACCCAGTACTTC
D: NA; size: few; V: TRBV6-6; J: TRBJ1-3; CDR3: CASSYSGAGNTIYF; DNA: TGTGCCAGCAGTTACTCGGGGGCTGGAAACACCATATATTTT
D: NA; size: few; V: TRBV7-9; J: TRBJ1-1; CDR3: CASSPDLNTEAFF; DNA: TGTGCCAGCAGCCCCGACTTGAACACTGAAGCTTTCTTT
D: TRBD1; size: few; V: TRBV6-5; J: TRBJ2-7; CDR3: CASSSGTGFSYEQYF; DNA: TGTGCCAGCAGTTCTGGGACAGGGTTCTCCTACGAGCAGTACTTC
D: TRBD1; size: NA; V: TRBV6-5; J: TRBJ1-1; CDR3: CASSYDRGTEAFF; DNA: TGTGCCAGCAGTTACGACAGGGGAACTGAAGCTTTCTTT
D: NA; size: NA; V: TRBV10-3; J: TRBJ2-5; CDR3: CAISEAVVETQYF; DNA: TGTGCCATCAGTGAGGCAGTGGTGGAGACCCAGTACTTC
D: NA; size: NA; V: TRBV15; J: TRBJ1-6; CDR3: CATSTRDYSYNSPLHF; DNA: TGTGCCACCAGCACCCGGGACTACTCCTATAATTCACCCCTCCACTTT
D: NA; size: few; V: TRBV19; J: TRBJ1-2; CDR3: CASSIGYGYTF; DNA: TGTGCCAGTAGTATTGGCTATGGCTACACCTTC
D: NA; size: NA; V: TRBV29-1; J: TRBJ1-3; CDR3: CSASQGPGNTIYF; DNA: TGCAGCGCTTCACAGGGTCCCGGAAACACCATATATTTT
D: TRBD2; size: once; V: TRBV30; J: TRBJ2-3; CDR3: CAWSRAGPTDTQYF; DNA: TGTGCCTGGAGTCGAGCGGGACCCACAGATACGCAGTATTTT
D: TRBD1; size: NA; V: TRBV2; J: TRBJ1-1; CDR3: CASSRQGANTEAFF; DNA: TGTGCCAGCAGTCGACAGGGGGCGAACACTGAAGCTTTCTTT
D: NA; size: NA; V: TRBV27; J: TRBJ2-3; CDR3: CASSLRGSTDTQYF; DNA: TGTGCCAGCAGTTTAAGGGGGTCAACAGATACGCAGTATTTT
D: NA; size: NA; V: TRBV5-4; J: TRBJ1-1; CDR3: CASSLIRGNTEAFF; DNA: TGTGCCAGCAGCTTGATTAGGGGGAATACTGAAGCTTTCTTT
D: NA; size: NA; V: TRBV27; J: TRBJ2-7; CDR3: CASSLGGAGLDSYELYF; DNA: TGTGCCAGCAGTTTAGGGGGGGCGGGGTTGGACTCCTACGAGCTGTACTTC
D: TRBD2; size: NA; V: TRBV19; J: TRBJ2-1; CDR3: CASSIRASGALSSYNEQFF; DNA: TGTGCCAGTAGTATTCGGGCTAGCGGGGCCCTAAGCTCCTACAATGAGCAGTTCTTC
D: TRBD1; size: NA; V: TRBV6-5; J: TRBJ2-7; CDR3: CASSYAGQGYEQYF; DNA: TGTGCCAGCAGTTACGCGGGACAGGGATACGAGCAGTACTTC
D: NA; size: NA; V: TRBV5-6; J: TRBJ1-1; CDR3: CATASGARATEAFF; DNA: TGTGCCACCGCCAGTGGAGCCAGGGCCACTGAAGCTTTCTTT
D: NA; size: NA; V: TRBV29-1; J: TRBJ2-7; CDR3: CSVVDSSYEQYF; DNA: TGCAGCGTTGTAGACAGTAGCTACGAGCAGTACTTC
D: TRBD1; size: few; V: TRBV4-1; J: TRBJ2-1; CDR3: CASSQVDRGNEQFF; DNA: TGCGCCAGCAGCCAAGTAGACAGGGGTAATGAGCAGTTCTTC
D: NA; size: once; V: TRBV27; J: TRBJ2-5; CDR3: CASSLSLANQETQYF; DNA: TGTGCCAGCAGTTTATCGTTGGCTAACCAAGAGACCCAGTACTTC
D: TRBD1; size: NA; V: TRBV5-6; J: TRBJ2-7; CDR3: CASSGTFPGQGYYEQYF; DNA: TGTGCCAGCAGCGGGACGTTCCCGGGACAGGGGTACTACGAGCAGTACTTC
D: NA; size: few; V: TRBV30; J: TRBJ1-2; CDR3: CAWSGYSPKSNYGYTF; DNA: TGTGCCTGGAGTGGCTACAGCCCCAAATCTAACTATGGCTACACCTTC
D: NA; size: once; V: TRBV27; J: TRBJ1-6; CDR3: CASAIGGGSSPLHF; DNA: TGTGCCAGCGCGATAGGGGGGGGAAGCTCACCCCTCCACTTT
D: NA; size: NA; V: TRBV13; J: TRBJ1-1; CDR3: CASSPEVSSEAFF; DNA: TGTGCCAGCAGCCCAGAGGTGTCGAGCGAAGCTTTCTTT
D: TRBD1; size: NA; V: TRBV6-5; J: TRBJ2-7; CDR3: CASSLSGTGTYEQYF; DNA: TGTGCCAGCAGTTTAAGTGGGACAGGGACCTACGAGCAGTACTTC
D: TRBD1; size: NA; V: TRBV9; J: TRBJ2-5; CDR3: CASSVVGTGETQYF; DNA: TGTGCCAGCAGCGTAGTTGGGACAGGAGAGACCCAGTACTTC
D: NA; size: NA; V: TRBV30; J: TRBJ2-3; CDR3: CAWDRAASTDTQYF; DNA: TGTGCCTGGGACCGGGCGGCCAGCACAGATACGCAGTATTTT
D: NA; size: NA; V: TRBV2; J: TRBJ1-2; CDR3: CASRGQLMPLYGYTF; DNA: TGTGCCAGCAGAGGACAGCTAATGCCTCTCTATGGCTACACCTTC
D: NA; size: few; V: TRBV4-1; J: TRBJ1-4; CDR3: CASSQAPQRSNEKLFF; DNA: TGCGCCAGCAGCCAAGCCCCACAGCGAAGCAATGAAAAACTGTTTTTT
D: NA; size: NA; V: TRBV2; J: TRBJ2-2; CDR3: CASSDPRTTGELFF; DNA: TGTGCCAGCAGTGACCCCCGGACCACCGGGGAGCTGTTTTTT
D: TRBD1; size: NA; V: TRBV13; J: TRBJ2-5; CDR3: CASSERDSALETQYF; DNA: TGTGCCAGCAGCGAGAGGGACAGCGCCTTGGAGACCCAGTACTTC
D: TRBD2; size: NA; V: TRBV14; J: TRBJ2-7; CDR3: CASSPPISSGGNEQYF; DNA: TGTGCCAGCAGCCCTCCCATTAGTAGCGGGGGAAACGAGCAGTACTTC
D: NA; size: once; V: TRBV7-9; J: TRBJ1-1; CDR3: CASTSREYTEAFF; DNA: TGTGCCAGCACCTCCCGGGAGTACACTGAAGCTTTCTTT
D: NA; size: NA; V: TRBV9; J: TRBJ1-1; CDR3: CASSVGETEAFF; DNA: TGTGCCAGCAGCGTGGGGGAAACTGAAGCTTTCTTT
D: TRBD2; size: NA; V: TRBV5-1; J: TRBJ2-5; CDR3: CASENSGGLQETQYF; DNA: TGCGCCAGCGAAAATAGCGGGGGCCTCCAAGAGACCCAGTACTTC